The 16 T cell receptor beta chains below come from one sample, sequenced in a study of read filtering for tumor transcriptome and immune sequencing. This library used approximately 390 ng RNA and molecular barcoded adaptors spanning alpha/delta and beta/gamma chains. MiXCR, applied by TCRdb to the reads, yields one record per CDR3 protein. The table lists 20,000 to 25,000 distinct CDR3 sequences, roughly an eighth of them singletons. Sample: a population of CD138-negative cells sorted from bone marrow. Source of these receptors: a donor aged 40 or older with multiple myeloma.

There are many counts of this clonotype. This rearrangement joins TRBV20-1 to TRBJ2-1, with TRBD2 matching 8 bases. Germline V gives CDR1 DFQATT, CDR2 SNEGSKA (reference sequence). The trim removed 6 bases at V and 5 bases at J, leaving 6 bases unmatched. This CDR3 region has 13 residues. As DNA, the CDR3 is TGCAGTGCCCCGGGACTAGTCAACAATGAGCAGTTCTTC. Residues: CSAPGLVNNEQFF.

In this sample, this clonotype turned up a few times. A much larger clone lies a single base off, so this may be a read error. CDR3 nucleotides: TGTGCCAGCAACCCTTTCGTGGGGCACAATCAGCCCCAGCATTTT. Protein product: CASNPFVGHNQPQHF. The gene calls are TRBV7-2 and TRBJ1-5; possible D gene TRBD1, 5 bases. With 7 bases removed from V and 3 bases from J, the gap between germline ends came to 16 bases. Germline loops: CDR1 SGHTA, CDR2 FQGNSA. The CDR3 runs 15 residues.

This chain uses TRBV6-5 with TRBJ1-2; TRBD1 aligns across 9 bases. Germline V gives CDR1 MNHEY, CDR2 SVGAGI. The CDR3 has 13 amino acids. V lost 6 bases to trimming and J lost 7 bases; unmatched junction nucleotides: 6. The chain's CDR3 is CASRMGQGFGYTF. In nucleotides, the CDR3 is TGTGCCAGCAGAATGGGACAGGGTTTTGGCTACACCTTC.

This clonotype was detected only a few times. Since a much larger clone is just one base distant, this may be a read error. The CDR3 DNA is TGTGCCAGCAGGCCGGGACTAGCGAGAGTAGCAGATACGCAGTATTTT. Its protein product is CASRPGLARVADTQYF. V and J are TRBV2 and TRBJ2-3, with 10 bases lining up with TRBD2. This CDR3 is 16 amino acids long. V was clipped by 6 bases and J by 4 bases; unmatched bases: 10. Germline loops: CDR1 SNHLY, CDR2 FYNNEI.

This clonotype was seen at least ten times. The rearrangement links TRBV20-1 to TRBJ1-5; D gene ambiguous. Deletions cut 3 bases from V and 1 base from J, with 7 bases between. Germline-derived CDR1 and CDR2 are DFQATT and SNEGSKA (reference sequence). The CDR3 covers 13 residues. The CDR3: CSASGGSNQPQHF. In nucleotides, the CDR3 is TGCAGTGCTAGTGGCGGAAGCAATCAGCCCCAGCATTTT.

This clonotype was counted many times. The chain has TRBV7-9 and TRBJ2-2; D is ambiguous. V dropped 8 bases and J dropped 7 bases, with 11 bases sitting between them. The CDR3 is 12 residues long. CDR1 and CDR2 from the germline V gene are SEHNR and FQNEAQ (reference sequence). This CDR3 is CASCALGGELFF. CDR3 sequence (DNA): TGTGCCAGCTGTGCCCTGGGCGGGGAGCTGTTTTTT.

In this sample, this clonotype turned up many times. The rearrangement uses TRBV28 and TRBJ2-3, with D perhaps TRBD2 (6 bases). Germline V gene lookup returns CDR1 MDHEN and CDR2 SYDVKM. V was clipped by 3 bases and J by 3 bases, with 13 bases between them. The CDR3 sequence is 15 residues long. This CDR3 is CASSFGRGGTDTQYF. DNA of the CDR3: TGTGCCAGCAGTTTCGGTAGGGGAGGAACAGATACGCAGTATTTT. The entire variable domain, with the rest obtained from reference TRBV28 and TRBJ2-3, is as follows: DVKVTQSSRYLVKRTGEKVFLECVQDMDHENMFWYRQDPGLGLRLIYFSYDVKMKEKGDIPEGYSVSREKKERFSLILESASTNQTSMYLCASSFGRGGTDTQYFGPGTRLTVL.

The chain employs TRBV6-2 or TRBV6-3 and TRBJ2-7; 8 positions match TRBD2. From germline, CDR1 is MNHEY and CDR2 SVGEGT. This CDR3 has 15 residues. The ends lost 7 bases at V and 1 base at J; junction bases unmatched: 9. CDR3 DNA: TGTGCCAGCATGACCCTAGCGGGTCGGTCCTACGAGCAGTACTTC. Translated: CASMTLAGRSYEQYF.

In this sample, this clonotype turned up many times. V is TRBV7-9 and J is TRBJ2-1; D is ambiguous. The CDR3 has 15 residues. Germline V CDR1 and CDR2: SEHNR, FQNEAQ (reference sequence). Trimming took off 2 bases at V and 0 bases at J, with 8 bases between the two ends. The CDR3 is CASSLKGISYNEQFF. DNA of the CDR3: TGTGCCAGCAGCTTAAAAGGAATCTCCTACAATGAGCAGTTCTTC.

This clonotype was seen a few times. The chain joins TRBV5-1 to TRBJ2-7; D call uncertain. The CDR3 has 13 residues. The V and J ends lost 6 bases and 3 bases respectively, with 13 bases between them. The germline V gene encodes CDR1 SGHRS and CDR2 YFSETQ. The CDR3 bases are TGCGCCAGCAAGGCCGTACTCAGCTACGAGCAGTACTTC. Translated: CASKAVLSYEQYF.

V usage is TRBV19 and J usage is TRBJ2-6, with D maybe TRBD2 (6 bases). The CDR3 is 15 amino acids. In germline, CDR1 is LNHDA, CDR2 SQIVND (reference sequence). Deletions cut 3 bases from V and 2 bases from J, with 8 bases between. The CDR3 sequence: CASSIGGPGANVLTF. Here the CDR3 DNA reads TGTGCCAGTAGTATCGGGGGACCTGGGGCCAACGTCCTGACTTTC.

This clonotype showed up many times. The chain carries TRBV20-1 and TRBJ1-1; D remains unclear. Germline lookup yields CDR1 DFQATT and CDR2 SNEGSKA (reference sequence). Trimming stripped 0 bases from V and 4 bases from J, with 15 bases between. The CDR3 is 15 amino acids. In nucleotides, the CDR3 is TGCAGTGCTAGAGATCTGCAGGCCCTGGGCACTGAAGCTTTCTTT. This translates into CSARDLQALGTEAFF.

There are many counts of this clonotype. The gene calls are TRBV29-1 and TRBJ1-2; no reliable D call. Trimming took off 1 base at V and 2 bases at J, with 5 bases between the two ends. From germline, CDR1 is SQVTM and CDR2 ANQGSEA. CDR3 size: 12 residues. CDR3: CSVEAENYGYTF. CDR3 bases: TGCAGCGTTGAAGCAGAGAACTATGGCTACACCTTC.

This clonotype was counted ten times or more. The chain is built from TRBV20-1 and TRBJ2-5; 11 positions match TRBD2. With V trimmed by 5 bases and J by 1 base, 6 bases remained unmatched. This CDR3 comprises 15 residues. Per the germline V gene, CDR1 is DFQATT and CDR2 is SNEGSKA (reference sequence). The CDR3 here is CSARTSGRRQETQYF. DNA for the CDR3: TGCAGTGCTCGGACTAGCGGGCGCCGCCAAGAGACCCAGTACTTC.

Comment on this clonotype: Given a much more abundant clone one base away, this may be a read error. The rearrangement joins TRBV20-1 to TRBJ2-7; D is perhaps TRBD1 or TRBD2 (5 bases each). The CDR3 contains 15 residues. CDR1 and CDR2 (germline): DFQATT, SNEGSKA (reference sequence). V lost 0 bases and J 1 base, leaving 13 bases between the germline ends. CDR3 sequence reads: CSARDFRGESYEQYF. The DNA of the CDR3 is TGCAGTGCTAGAGATTTCCGGGGCGAATCCTACGAGCAGTACTTC.

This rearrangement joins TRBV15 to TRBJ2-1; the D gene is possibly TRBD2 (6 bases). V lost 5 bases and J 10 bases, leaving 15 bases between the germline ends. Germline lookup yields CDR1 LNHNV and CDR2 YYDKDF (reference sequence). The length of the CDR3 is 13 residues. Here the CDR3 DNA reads TGTGCCACCAGCTTGAGACTAGTCAAGGAGCAGTTCTTC. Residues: CATSLRLVKEQFF.